Listed below are T cell receptor beta chains from one sample, sequenced in a study of cytomegalovirus exposure and HLA in healthy donors. Libraries were prepared by immunoSEQ multiplex PCR; TCRdb keeps only in-frame clonotypes and omits some of them. Its table lists about 55,000 clones. The sequenced material came from PBMCs. The origin of the receptors is a woman aged 55-70 years in good health and CMV-seropositive. Both conserved end residues are part of each CDR3. Each record gives: V gene, clone size, D gene, J gene, CDR3 DNA, CDR3 protein. D genes are given only for firm matches. Not every row has a clone size; where given, it reads once, few, many or a size class.

TRBV7-7	-	TRBD2	TRBJ2-5	TGTGCTAGCAGCCCGTGGGCGGGGGATACCGGAGAGACCCAGTACTTC	CASSPWAGDTGETQYF
TRBV7-7	-	-	TRBJ2-3	TGTGCTAGCAGCTTAGATGCAGGGGCAGATACGCAGTATTTT	CASSLDAGADTQYF
TRBV2	-	-	TRBJ1-1	TGTGCCAGCAGTGATTACAGAATGAACACTGAAGCTTTCTTT	CASSDYRMNTEAFF
TRBV27	-	-	TRBJ1-5	TGTGCCAGCAGTCCATCCGCAGGGCATAGCAATCAGCCCCAGCATTTT	CASSPSAGHSNQPQHF
TRBV5-1	-	-	TRBJ2-7	TGCGCCAGCAGCTTGTCACAGGCCTACTACGAGCAGTACTTC	CASSLSQAYYEQYF
TRBV18	-	-	TRBJ1-1	TGTGCCAGCTCGGCAGGGGTCCCCATGAACACTGAAGCTTTCTTT	CASSAGVPMNTEAFF
TRBV2	-	-	TRBJ2-3	TGTGCCAGCAGTGAGGACTTCACAGATACGCAGTATTTT	CASSEDFTDTQYF
TRBV6-6	-	-	TRBJ1-4	TGTGCCAGCAGTTACTTGGACACAACTAATGAAAAACTGTTTTTT	CASSYLDTTNEKLFF
TRBV18	-	-	TRBJ2-2	TGTGCCAGCTCACCGCCCGGGGGCACCGGGGAGCTGTTTTTT	CASSPPGGTGELFF
TRBV19	-	TRBD1	TRBJ1-1	TGTGCCAGTAGTCGACAGGGGTCAAACACTGAAGCTTTCTTT	CASSRQGSNTEAFF
TRBV6-5	-	TRBD1	TRBJ2-7	TGTGCCAGCAGTGGCGGGACAGGTAGCTCCTACGAGCAGTACTTC	CASSGGTGSSYEQYF
TRBV9	-	TRBD1	TRBJ1-2	TGTGCCAGCAGCGCGGGGGGGGACAGAGGCCGTGGCTACACCTTC	CASSAGGDRGRGYTF
TRBV5-1	-	TRBD1	TRBJ1-2	TGCGCCAGCAGCTGGGACAGGCTCTATGGCTACACCTTC	CASSWDRLYGYTF
TRBV6-5	-	TRBD1	TRBJ1-6	TGTGCCACCTGGACAGGGATCCCTCAGTCACACCTCCACTTT	CATWTGIPQSHLHF
TRBV28	-	TRBD1	TRBJ2-7	TGTGCCAGCAGTGGGGGACAGCCAGCCTACGAGCAGTACTTC	CASSGGQPAYEQYF
TRBV28	-	TRBD1	TRBJ1-5	TGTGCCATCGGGACAGGTTCTCAACCCCAGCATTTT	CAIGTGSQPQHF
TRBV28	-	TRBD1	TRBJ2-5	TGTGCCAGCAGTCCCCGACAGGGGAAGTACCAAGAGACCCAGTACTTC	CASSPRQGKYQETQYF
TRBV28	-	-	TRBJ2-7	TGTGCCAGCAGTTTCGACAGCTCCTACGAGCAGTACTTC	CASSFDSSYEQYF
TRBV7-8	-	TRBD1	TRBJ1-1	TGTGCCAGCACGGACAGGGGGGGTGGACACACTGAAGCTTTCTTT	CASTDRGGGHTEAFF
TRBV2	-	-	TRBJ1-2	TGTGCCAGCAGTCCCGGGGAGGGGGGCGGCTACACCTTC	CASSPGEGGGYTF
TRBV6-1	-	-	TRBJ2-3	TGTGCCAGCAGTGTAATGGTCCAACTATTCGGAGATACGCAGTATTTT	CASSVMVQLFGDTQYF
TRBV10-1	-	-	TRBJ1-6	TGCGCCAGCAGTGAGTTTCAGGGTGGCTCACCCCTCCACTTT	CASSEFQGGSPLHF
TRBV5-1	-	TRBD2	TRBJ2-5	TGCGCCAGCAGCCCCCAGGGGCGGGGGGGCCCAGAGACCCAGTACTTC	CASSPQGRGGPETQYF
TRBV14	-	-	TRBJ2-7	TGTGCCAGCAGCCCTCGTCTCGGGTCGAGTCCCTACGAGCAGTACTTC	CASSPRLGSSPYEQYF
TRBV30	-	TRBD2	TRBJ2-7	TGTGCCTGGAGTGCCCAGCGGGGATTATTAGGCGAGCAGTACTTC	CAWSAQRGLLGEQYF
TRBV14	-	-	TRBJ1-2	TGTGCCAGCAGCCCGGCAGGTTCAGGGGACTATGGCTACACCTTC	CASSPAGSGDYGYTF
TRBV11-2	-	TRBD1	TRBJ2-5	TGTGCCAGCAGCTTAGCCCCGGGACAGCAAGAGACCCAGTACTTC	CASSLAPGQQETQYF
TRBV7-2	-	TRBD2	TRBJ2-2	TGTGCCAGCACCCTAACAGGGGGACTAGCGGGGGGGCGGGCCGGGGAGCTGTTTTTT	CASTLTGGLAGGRAGELFF
TRBV2	-	TRBD1	TRBJ1-1	TGTGCCAGCAGCTCTGACAGGGTTGGTACTGAAGCTTTCTTT	CASSSDRVGTEAFF
TRBV2	-	-	TRBJ1-2	TGTGCCAGCAGGGAGGGACTCGGGGGCTACACCTTC	CASREGLGGYTF
TRBV10-3	-	-	TRBJ1-5	TGTGCCATCAGTGGACAGGTCGATCAGCCCCAGCATTTT	CAISGQVDQPQHF
TRBV11-2	-	TRBD1	TRBJ2-7	TGTGCCAGCAGCTCTATTCAGGACAGGGGAACCTACGAGCAGTACTTC	CASSSIQDRGTYEQYF
TRBV7-6	-	TRBD1	TRBJ1-5	TGTGCCAGCAGCCAGGGGACAGATAGCAATCAGCCCCAGCATTTT	CASSQGTDSNQPQHF
TRBV7-9	-	-	TRBJ1-2	TGTGCCATTCCCAGGGACTATGGCTACACCTTC	CAIPRDYGYTF
TRBV6-1	medium-sized	-	TRBJ1-1	TGTGCCAGCAGTGACAGGGTCAACACTGAAGCTTTCTTT	CASSDRVNTEAFF
TRBV11-3	-	-	TRBJ1-1	TGTGCCAGCAGCTTAGATTCAGGGGTTGAAGCTTTCTTT	CASSLDSGVEAFF
TRBV27	-	TRBD1	TRBJ1-5	TGTGCCAGCAGTTCGGACAGGGGCCGTCAGCCCCAGCATTTT	CASSSDRGRQPQHF
TRBV28	-	TRBD1	TRBJ1-2	TGTGCCAGCAGGTCGGGACAGAACTATGGCTACACCTTC	CASRSGQNYGYTF
TRBV5-1	-	-	TRBJ1-1	TGCGCCAGCAGCTTGGTCGGGGGGGAAACTGAAGCTTTCTTT	CASSLVGGETEAFF
TRBV6-5	-	TRBD1	TRBJ2-7	TGTGCCAGCAGTTCCCCAGTGGCCCAGGGGGCCTACGAGCAGTACTTC	CASSSPVAQGAYEQYF
TRBV5-1	-	-	TRBJ2-7	TGCGCCAGCAGCTTCATCAGGTGGTTAGGATCGTACGAGCAGTACTTC	CASSFIRWLGSYEQYF
TRBV5-6	-	-	TRBJ2-7	TGTGCCAGCAGCTTGGCCACTACAGGGCTGGAGCAGTACTTC	CASSLATTGLEQYF
TRBV11-2	-	-	TRBJ2-7	TGTGCCAGCAGCCGGGGGACGGGTAGCGAGCAGTACTTC	CASSRGTGSEQYF
TRBV29-1	-	-	TRBJ1-1	TGCAGCGTTGGAGGGCAGCCCATTGAAGCTTTCTTT	CSVGGQPIEAFF
TRBV9	-	TRBD1	TRBJ1-4	TGTGCCAGCAGCCCAACAGGGGGCCTTAATGAAAAACTGTTTTTT	CASSPTGGLNEKLFF
TRBV6-5	-	TRBD1	TRBJ2-7	TGTGCCAGCAGTTACCTACAGGGGTACGAGCAGTACTTC	CASSYLQGYEQYF
TRBV6-1	-	-	TRBJ2-7	TGTGCCAGCAGATTCATCCCCTACGAGCAGTACTTC	CASRFIPYEQYF
TRBV11-2	-	TRBD2	TRBJ2-3	TGTGCCAGCAGCGGTGGCGGGGGGTTCAGCACAGATACGCAGTATTTT	CASSGGGGFSTDTQYF
TRBV9	-	TRBD1	TRBJ2-7	TGTGCCAGCAGCGCACGACAGGGGGCGAAGGAGCAGTACTTC	CASSARQGAKEQYF